This T cell receptor beta chain was obtained from a study of T-cell reconstitution after alpha-beta-depleted transplantation in children. Study-wide results and caveats: The origin of alpha-beta T cells about two months after transplant was reportedly several hundred expanded graft clones. Some patients' high day-60 TCRbeta diversity was traced to surviving recipient T cells and thymic progenitors. Once a year had passed after transplant, T-cell counts and diversity came mostly from newly produced T cells.

Germline V lookup: CDR1 MNHEY, CDR2 SVGAGI. The CDR3 has 15 residues. Trimming cost V 4 bases and J 7 bases, with 14 bases left between them. Unique molecular identifiers were incorporated when the TCRbeta library was constructed. TCRdb re-called the PCR reads with MiXCR, one entry per CDR3 protein. The data contain around 700,000 distinct CDR3 sequences, around 13% of them singletons. This clonotype has only a few counts. The antigen is unknown. The TCR comes from a girl aged 2 to 9 with congenital amegakaryocytic thrombocytopenia, due to receive a stem cell transplant. The chain is built from TRBV6-5 and TRBJ1-6, with D possibly matching TRBD1 (6 bases). The sequenced sample was PBMCs, obtained before TCRalphabeta/CD19-depleted stem cell transplant. This CDR3 reads CASSSKTGNNSPLHF. In nucleotides, the CDR3 is TGTGCCAGCAGTTCCAAAACAGGGAACAATTCACCCCTCCACTTT.